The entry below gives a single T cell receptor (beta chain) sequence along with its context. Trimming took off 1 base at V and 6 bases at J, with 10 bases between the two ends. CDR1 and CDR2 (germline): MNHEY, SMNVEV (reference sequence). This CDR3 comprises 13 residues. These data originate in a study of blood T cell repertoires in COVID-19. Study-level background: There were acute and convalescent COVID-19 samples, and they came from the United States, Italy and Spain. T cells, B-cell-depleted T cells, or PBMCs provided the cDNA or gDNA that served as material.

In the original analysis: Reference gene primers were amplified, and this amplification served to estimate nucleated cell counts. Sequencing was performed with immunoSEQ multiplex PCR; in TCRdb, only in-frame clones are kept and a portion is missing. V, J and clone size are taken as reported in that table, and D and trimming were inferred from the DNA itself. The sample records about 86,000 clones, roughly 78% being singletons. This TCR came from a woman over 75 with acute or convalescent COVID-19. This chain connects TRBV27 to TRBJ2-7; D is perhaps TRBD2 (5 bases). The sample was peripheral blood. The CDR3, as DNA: TGTGCCAGCAGTTTATGGGGAGCTGGCGAGCAGTACTTC. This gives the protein CASSLWGAGEQYF.